This TCR beta chain was obtained from a study of blood T cell repertoires in COVID-19. Some clones are missing from TCRdb's copy, which holds only in-frame ones; the method was immunoSEQ multiplex PCR. The sample has some 180,000 clones, roughly three quarters seen once. This CDR3 is 15 amino acids long. Germline loops: CDR1 LNHDA, CDR2 SQIVND (reference sequence). The V segment lost 8 bases and the J segment 5 bases; nucleotides outside the gene matches: 14. Participants reported their clinical history, and cohort assignment relied on those reports. A case of COVID-19 had been met by exposed participants within 2 weeks before study entry.

The sequence derives from a man aged 55 to 70 who had been exposed to COVID-19. The sequencing sample was made of PBMCs or T cells enriched from blood (not recorded which). The genes are TRBV19 and TRBJ2-7; 8 bases are a match to TRBD2. DNA for the CDR3: TGTGCCAGTGTCAGGGCGGTGGGTAGCGGGAACGAGCAGTACTTC. It is translated as CASVRAVGSGNEQYF.